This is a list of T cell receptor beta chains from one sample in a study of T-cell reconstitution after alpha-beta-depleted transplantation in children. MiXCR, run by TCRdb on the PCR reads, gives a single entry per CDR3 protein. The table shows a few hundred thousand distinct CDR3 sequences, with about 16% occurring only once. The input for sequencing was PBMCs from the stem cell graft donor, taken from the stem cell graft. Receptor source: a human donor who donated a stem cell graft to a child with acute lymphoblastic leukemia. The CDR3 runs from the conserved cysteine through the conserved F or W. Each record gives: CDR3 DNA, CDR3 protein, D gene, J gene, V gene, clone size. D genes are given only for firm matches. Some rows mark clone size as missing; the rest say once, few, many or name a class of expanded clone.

DNA: TGTGCCAGCAGTTCCAGTTACAATCAGCCCCAGCATTTT
CDR3: CASSSSYNQPQHF
D: .
J: TRBJ1-5
V: TRBV27
size: .

DNA: TGCGCCAGCAGCTCCCGGCCCGGGAGAACTGGGGCCAACGTCCTGACTTTC
CDR3: CASSSRPGRTGANVLTF
D: .
J: TRBJ2-6
V: TRBV5-1
size: few

DNA: TGCGCCAGCAACTGGGCGGGAGAAGCAGATACGCAGTATTTT
CDR3: CASNWAGEADTQYF
D: TRBD2
J: TRBJ2-3
V: TRBV10-2
size: .

DNA: TGTGCCAGCAGCCTAGCCGGGACTAGCGGGAGATGGGTTGAGCAGTTCTTC
CDR3: CASSLAGTSGRWVEQFF
D: TRBD2
J: TRBJ2-1
V: TRBV7-8
size: .

DNA: TGTGCCAGCAGCGTAGGGGCGGGACATTTTCTCTACAATGAGCAGTTCTTC
CDR3: CASSVGAGHFLYNEQFF
D: .
J: TRBJ2-1
V: TRBV9
size: few

DNA: TGTGCCAGCAGTCCACCCGACCTCCTGTACCTCCCGAACACTGAAGCTTTCTTT
CDR3: CASSPPDLLYLPNTEAFF
D: .
J: TRBJ1-1
V: TRBV27
size: few

DNA: TGTGCCTGGATTAACCCTAGAGACAGGGTCTACGAGCAGTACTTC
CDR3: CAWINPRDRVYEQYF
D: TRBD1
J: TRBJ2-7
V: TRBV30
size: .

DNA: TGCAGTGCTAGAGCCCCCCTGACAGGGGTGAACACTGAAGCTTTCTTT
CDR3: CSARAPLTGVNTEAFF
D: TRBD1
J: TRBJ1-1
V: TRBV20-1
size: few

DNA: TGTGCCAGCAGTTTAATGTGGGGGGAGAACACTGAAGCTTTCTTT
CDR3: CASSLMWGENTEAFF
D: .
J: TRBJ1-1
V: TRBV12-3/TRBV12-4
size: once

DNA: TGTGCCAGCAGCTTTTCCAGGTTCGCGACACCACCCTACGAGCAGTACTTC
CDR3: CASSFSRFATPPYEQYF
D: .
J: TRBJ2-7
V: TRBV5-6
size: .

DNA: TGTGCCACCAGTGGAGGCAGCACCGGGGAGCTGTTTTTT
CDR3: CATSGGSTGELFF
D: .
J: TRBJ2-2
V: TRBV24-1
size: .

DNA: TGTGCCAGTAGTATGGCAGGGGGCACGAACACTGAAGCTTTCTTT
CDR3: CASSMAGGTNTEAFF
D: TRBD1
J: TRBJ1-1
V: TRBV19
size: once

DNA: TGCAGCGTGGGGACAGGGGAATCCTACGAGCAGTACTTC
CDR3: CSVGTGESYEQYF
D: TRBD1
J: TRBJ2-7
V: TRBV29-1
size: .

DNA: TGTGCCAGCAGCACCGGACAGGCGGTGATTCATGGCTACACCTTC
CDR3: CASSTGQAVIHGYTF
D: TRBD1
J: TRBJ1-2
V: TRBV5-6
size: many

DNA: TGTGCCTGGAGTGTACCAGTTCTAGCGGATTTAACCTTAGGGATCTCTGGGCAGTTCTTC
CDR3: CAWSVPVLADLTLGISGQFF
D: TRBD2
J: TRBJ2-1
V: TRBV30
size: .

DNA: TGTGCCAGCAGTGAATTAAGGGGGAACACTGAAGCTTTCTTT
CDR3: CASSELRGNTEAFF
D: .
J: TRBJ1-1
V: TRBV6-1
size: few

DNA: TGCGCCAGCAGCCAAGTCGGACTAGCGGATTCGACCGGGGAGCTGTTTTTT
CDR3: CASSQVGLADSTGELFF
D: TRBD2
J: TRBJ2-2
V: TRBV4-1
size: .

DNA: TGTGCCAGTAGTATGGGGACGGAGGTCTACGAGCAGTACTTC
CDR3: CASSMGTEVYEQYF
D: .
J: TRBJ2-7
V: TRBV19
size: many

DNA: TGTGCCAGCAACACCGGGGGGGTTCAGCCCCAGCATTTT
CDR3: CASNTGGVQPQHF
D: .
J: TRBJ1-5
V: TRBV12-3/TRBV12-4
size: few

DNA: TGCGCCAGCAGCCCTTTCCCCGCGGGCGAGCAGCAGTACTTC
CDR3: CASSPFPAGEQQYF
D: .
J: TRBJ2-7
V: TRBV5-1
size: .

DNA: TGTGCCAGCAGTGAAAGGTTTCACACAGATACGCAGTATTTT
CDR3: CASSERFHTDTQYF
D: .
J: TRBJ2-3
V: TRBV6-1
size: .

DNA: TGTGCCAGCAGTAGACTAGCGGGACCCCGCACAGATACGCAGTATTTT
CDR3: CASSRLAGPRTDTQYF
D: TRBD2
J: TRBJ2-3
V: TRBV2
size: few

DNA: TGTGCCAGCAGTTACTCGATCAGAGGGTCGAGCTCCTACAATGAGCAGTTCTTC
CDR3: CASSYSIRGSSSYNEQFF
D: .
J: TRBJ2-1
V: TRBV6-5
size: .

DNA: TGTGCCATCAGTGACGGGGCGGGAGATCAGCCCCAGCATTTT
CDR3: CAISDGAGDQPQHF
D: .
J: TRBJ1-5
V: TRBV10-3
size: .

DNA: TGTGCCAGCAGCGTAGTTTATGGGAACACTGAAGCTTTCTTT
CDR3: CASSVVYGNTEAFF
D: .
J: TRBJ1-1
V: TRBV9
size: few

DNA: TGTGCCATCAGTGAGTCGGCTAGCGGGCGATTACAAGAGACCCAGTACTTC
CDR3: CAISESASGRLQETQYF
D: TRBD2
J: TRBJ2-5
V: TRBV10-3
size: few

DNA: TGTGCCATCTCCGGGACAGGGGAAAACTACGAGCAGTACTTC
CDR3: CAISGTGENYEQYF
D: TRBD1
J: TRBJ2-7
V: TRBV10-3
size: .

DNA: TGCGCCAGCAGCTCGGGACAGGGCGCGGATACGCAGTATTTT
CDR3: CASSSGQGADTQYF
D: TRBD1
J: TRBJ2-3
V: TRBV5-1
size: many

DNA: TGTGCCAGCACCGACACAGGGGTTTATGGTATCACTGAAGCTTTCTTT
CDR3: CASTDTGVYGITEAFF
D: TRBD1
J: TRBJ1-1
V: TRBV12-3/TRBV12-4
size: .

DNA: TGTGCCAGCAGTTTCGACACCGTCACAGATACGCAGTATTTT
CDR3: CASSFDTVTDTQYF
D: .
J: TRBJ2-3
V: TRBV27
size: few

DNA: TGCGCCAGCAGTTACGCACTAGCCGGGGAGACCCAGTACTTC
CDR3: CASSYALAGETQYF
D: .
J: TRBJ2-5
V: TRBV10-1
size: few

DNA: TGTGCCAGCAGCCAAGATTGGGCGGGGGCAAGGGAAAAACTGTTTTTT
CDR3: CASSQDWAGAREKLFF
D: .
J: TRBJ1-4
V: TRBV3-1
size: .

DNA: TGTGCCAGCAGTGACAGGGGCGGCCACGAGCAGTACTTC
CDR3: CASSDRGGHEQYF
D: .
J: TRBJ2-7
V: TRBV6-1
size: .

DNA: TGTGCCACCAGCAGCTGGACTAGCGGCCTTAATGAGCAGTTCTTC
CDR3: CATSSWTSGLNEQFF
D: TRBD2
J: TRBJ2-1
V: TRBV15
size: .

DNA: TGCAGTGCTAGAAGGTACCCTCAGGGGAATGGCAATCAGCCCCAGCATTTT
CDR3: CSARRYPQGNGNQPQHF
D: .
J: TRBJ1-5
V: TRBV20-1
size: .

DNA: TGTGCCAGCAGCATAAATAGCGGGAGCCTGTACGAGCAGTACTTC
CDR3: CASSINSGSLYEQYF
D: TRBD2
J: TRBJ2-7
V: TRBV7-9
size: .

DNA: TGTGCCAGCTCACCACGAGGGATGGGTAACTATGGCTACACCTTC
CDR3: CASSPRGMGNYGYTF
D: .
J: TRBJ1-2
V: TRBV18
size: .